The source of this T cell receptor beta chain is a study of T cell responses to AZD1222 COVID-19 vaccine. General study results and limits: Reports indicate that nearly half of spike-specific TCRs are directed at unmutated variant regions. Spike-specific TCR breadth and depth were elevated following two AZD1222 doses.

Concerning this clone: What it binds is not known.

Profiling relied on immunoSEQ multiplex PCR, and the TCRdb table lists in-frame clones only, not all of them. The repertoire holds around 60,000 clones, with 70% to 90% as singletons. Germline CDR1 and CDR2: SGHDN and FVKESK. The CDR3 length is 15 residues. Trimming took 4 bases from V and 1 from J, leaving 13 bases between them. The TCR comes from an adult in good health. Sequencing used peripheral blood, obtained on day 0 of AZD1222 vaccination. This chain joins TRBV14 and TRBJ1-1; D is possibly TRBD1 (5 bases). CDR3 amino acids: CASSPRLGRNTEAFF. The CDR3 nucleotides are TGTGCCAGCAGCCCTCGGTTGGGGCGGAACACTGAAGCTTTCTTT.